This TCR beta chain was sequenced during a study of shared clonotypes between healthy human individuals. This table comes from immunoSEQ multiplex PCR, and its TCRdb copy is limited to in-frame clones, with some not included. The table has over a million clones, over 95% seen once. Germline V gene data show CDR1 as MDHEN and CDR2 as SYDVKM. The CDR3 totals 13 residues. Between the trimmed V and J ends, which lost 5 bases and 6 bases, there was a span of 13 bases. The genes are TRBV28 and TRBJ1-1; D is unresolved. This receptor was obtained from a man younger than 40 in good health. Material: naive CD4+ T cells sorted from blood. Subset: CD45RA+ positively selected. The CDR3 region is CASSTGPDAEAFF. DNA for the CDR3: TGTGCCAGCAGTACCGGTCCTGACGCTGAAGCTTTCTTT.